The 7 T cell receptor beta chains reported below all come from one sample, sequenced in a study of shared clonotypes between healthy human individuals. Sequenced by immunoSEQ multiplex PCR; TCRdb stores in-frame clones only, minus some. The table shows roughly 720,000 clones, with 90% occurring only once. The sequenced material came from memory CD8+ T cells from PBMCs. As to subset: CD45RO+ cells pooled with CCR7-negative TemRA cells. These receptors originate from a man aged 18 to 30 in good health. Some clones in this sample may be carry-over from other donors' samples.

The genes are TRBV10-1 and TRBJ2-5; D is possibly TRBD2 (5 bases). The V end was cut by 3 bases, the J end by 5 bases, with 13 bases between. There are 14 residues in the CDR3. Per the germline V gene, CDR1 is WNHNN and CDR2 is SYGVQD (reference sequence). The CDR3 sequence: CASSEAGERETQYF. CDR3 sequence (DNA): TGCGCCAGCAGTGAAGCCGGGGAACGCGAGACCCAGTACTTC.

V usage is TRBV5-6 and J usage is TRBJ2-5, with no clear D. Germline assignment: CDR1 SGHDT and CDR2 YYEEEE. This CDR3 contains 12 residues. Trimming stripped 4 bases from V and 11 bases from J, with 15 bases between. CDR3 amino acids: CASSTTHVEQYF. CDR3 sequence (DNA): TGTGCCAGCAGCACTACACATGTGGAGCAGTACTTC.

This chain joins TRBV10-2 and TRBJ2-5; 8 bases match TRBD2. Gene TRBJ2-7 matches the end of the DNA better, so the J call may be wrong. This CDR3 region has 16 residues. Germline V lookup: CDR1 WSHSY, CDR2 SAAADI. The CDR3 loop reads CASSELRTSLDYEQYF. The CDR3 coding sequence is TGCGCCAGCAGTGAACTGCGGACTAGCTTGGACTACGAGCAGTACTTC.

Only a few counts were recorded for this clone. CDR3 sequence: CASSPTGGLNTEAFF. CDR3 bases: TGTGCCAGCAGTCCGACAGGGGGGTTGAACACTGAAGCTTTCTTT. This chain connects TRBV28 to TRBJ1-1; 9 nucleotides agree with TRBD1. V shed 5 bases and J 0 bases; nucleotides not matched to a gene: 4. Germline lookup yields CDR1 MDHEN and CDR2 SYDVKM. This CDR3 region has 15 residues.

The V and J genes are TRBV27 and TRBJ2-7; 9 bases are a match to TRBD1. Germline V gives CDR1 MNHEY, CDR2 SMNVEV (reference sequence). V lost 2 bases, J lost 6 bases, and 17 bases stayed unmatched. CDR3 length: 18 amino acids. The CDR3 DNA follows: TGTGCCAGCAGTTTAAGTGGGACAGGGAGTGTCTTATTGGGCGAGCAGTACTTC. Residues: CASSLSGTGSVLLGEQYF.

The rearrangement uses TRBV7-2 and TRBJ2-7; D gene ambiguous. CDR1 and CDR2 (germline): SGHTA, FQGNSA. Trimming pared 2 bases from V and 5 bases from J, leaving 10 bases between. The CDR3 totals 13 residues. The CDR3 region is CASSLLLGNEQYF. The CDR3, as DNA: TGTGCCAGCAGCTTACTTTTGGGAAACGAGCAGTACTTC.

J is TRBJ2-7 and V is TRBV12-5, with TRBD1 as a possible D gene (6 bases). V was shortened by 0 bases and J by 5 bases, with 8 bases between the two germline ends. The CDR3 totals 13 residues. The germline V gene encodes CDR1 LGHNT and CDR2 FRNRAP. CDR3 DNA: TGTGCTAGTGGTTTGGTTGGGGGCGACGAGCAGTACTTC. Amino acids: CASGLVGGDEQYF.